This T cell receptor beta chain appears in the sequencing data of a study of CD8 T cells in Susac syndrome. Per germline, CDR1 SQVTM and CDR2 ANQGSEA. The CDR3 length is 14 residues. Trimming removed 7 bases from V and 1 base from J, with 16 bases in between. RNA, at about 0.5 to 1 ug, was reverse transcribed with random hexamers. TCRdb fed the immunoSEQ multiplex PCR reads into MiXCR, producing one record per CDR3 protein. The sample includes around 160,000 distinct CDR3 sequences, approximately 93% of them seen just once. The clonotype was recovered from a human donor with multiple sclerosis. The source material was CD4+ T cells from PBMCs. J is TRBJ1-2 and V is TRBV29-1, with a weak D call TRBD1 (5 bases). CDR3 amino acids: CSGLLEGRNYGYTF. The CDR3 DNA reads TGCAGCGGCCTTCTCGAGGGGCGTAACTATGGCTACACCTTC.